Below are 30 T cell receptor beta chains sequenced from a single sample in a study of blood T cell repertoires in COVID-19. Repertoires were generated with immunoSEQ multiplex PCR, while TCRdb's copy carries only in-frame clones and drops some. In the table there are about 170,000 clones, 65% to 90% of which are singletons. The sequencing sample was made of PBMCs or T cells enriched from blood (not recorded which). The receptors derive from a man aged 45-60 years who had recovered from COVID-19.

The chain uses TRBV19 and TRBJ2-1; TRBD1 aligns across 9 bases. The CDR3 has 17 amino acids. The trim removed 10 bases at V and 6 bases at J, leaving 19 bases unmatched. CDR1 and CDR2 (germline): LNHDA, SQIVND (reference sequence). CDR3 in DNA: TGTGCCACAAAATCCGGGACAGGGAGGTTCGTTGGCAATGAGCAGTTCTTC. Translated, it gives CATKSGTGRFVGNEQFF. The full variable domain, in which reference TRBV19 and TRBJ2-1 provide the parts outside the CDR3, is DGGITQSPKYLFRKEGQNVTLSCEQNLNHDAMYWYRQDPGQGLRLIYYSQIVNDFQKGDIAEGYSVSREKKESFPLTVTSAQKNPTAFYLCATKSGTGRFVGNEQFFGPGTRLTVL.

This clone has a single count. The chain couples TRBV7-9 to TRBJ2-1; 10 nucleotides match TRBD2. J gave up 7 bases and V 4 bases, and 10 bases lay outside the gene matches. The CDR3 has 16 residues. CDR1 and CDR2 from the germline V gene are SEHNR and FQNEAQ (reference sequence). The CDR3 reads CASSSRAGGPNNEQFF. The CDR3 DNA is TGTGCCAGCAGCTCTAGAGCGGGGGGGCCAAATAATGAGCAGTTCTTC.

The CDR3 DNA sequence: TGCGCCAGCAGCCACAGTGCGAGCGGGACTAATGAAAAACTGTTTTTT. The encoded protein is CASSHSASGTNEKLFF. V usage is TRBV5-1 and J usage is TRBJ1-4, with unresolved D. The germline V gene has CDR1 SGHRS and CDR2 YFSETQ. CDR3 length: 16 amino acids. Trimming stripped 4 bases from V and 2 bases from J, with 15 bases between.

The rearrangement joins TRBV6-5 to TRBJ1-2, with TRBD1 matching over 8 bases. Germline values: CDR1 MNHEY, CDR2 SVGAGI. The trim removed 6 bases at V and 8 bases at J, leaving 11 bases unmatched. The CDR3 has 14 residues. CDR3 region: CASRQPSGGLGYTF. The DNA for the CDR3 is TGTGCCAGCAGGCAGCCCTCAGGGGGCCTGGGCTACACCTTC.

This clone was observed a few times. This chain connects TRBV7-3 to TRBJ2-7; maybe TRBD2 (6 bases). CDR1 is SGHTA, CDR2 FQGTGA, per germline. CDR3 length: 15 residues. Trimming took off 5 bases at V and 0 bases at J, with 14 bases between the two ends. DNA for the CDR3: TGTGCCAGCAGCCCAACGGGGGTTCCCTCCTACGAGCAGTACTTC. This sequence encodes CASSPTGVPSYEQYF. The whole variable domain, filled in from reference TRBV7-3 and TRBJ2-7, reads GAGVSQTPSNKVTEKGKYVELRCDPISGHTALYWYRQSLGQGPEFLIYFQGTGAADDSGLPNDRFFAVRPEGSVSTLKIQRTERGDSAVYLCASSPTGVPSYEQYFGPGTRLTVT.

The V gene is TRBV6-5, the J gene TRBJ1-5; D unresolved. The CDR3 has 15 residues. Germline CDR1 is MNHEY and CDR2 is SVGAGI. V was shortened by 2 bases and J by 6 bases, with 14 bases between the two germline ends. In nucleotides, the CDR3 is TGTGCCAGCAGTTACGGCAAAAATTCAGGTCAGCCCCAGCATTTT. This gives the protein CASSYGKNSGQPQHF.

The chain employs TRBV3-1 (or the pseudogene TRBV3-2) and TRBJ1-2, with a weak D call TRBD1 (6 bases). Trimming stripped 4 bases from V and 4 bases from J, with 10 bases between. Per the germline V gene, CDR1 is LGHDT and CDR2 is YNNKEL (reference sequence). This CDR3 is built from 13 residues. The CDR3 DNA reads TGTGCCAGCAGCCTAGGACAGAGCTATGGCTACACCTTC. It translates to CASSLGQSYGYTF.

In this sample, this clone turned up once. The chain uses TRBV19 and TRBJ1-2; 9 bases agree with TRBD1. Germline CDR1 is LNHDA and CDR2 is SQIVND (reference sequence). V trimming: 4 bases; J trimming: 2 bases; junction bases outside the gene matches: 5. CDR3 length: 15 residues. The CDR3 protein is CASSTIGTGNYGYTF. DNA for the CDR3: TGTGCCAGTAGTACCATCGGGACAGGGAACTATGGCTACACCTTC.

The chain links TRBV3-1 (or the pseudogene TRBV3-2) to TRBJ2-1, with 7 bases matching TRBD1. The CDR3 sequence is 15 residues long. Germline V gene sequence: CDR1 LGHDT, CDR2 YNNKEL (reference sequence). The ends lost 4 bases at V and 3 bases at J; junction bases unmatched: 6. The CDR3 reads CASSPDRVIYNEQFF. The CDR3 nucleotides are TGTGCCAGCAGCCCCGACAGGGTAATCTACAATGAGCAGTTCTTC.

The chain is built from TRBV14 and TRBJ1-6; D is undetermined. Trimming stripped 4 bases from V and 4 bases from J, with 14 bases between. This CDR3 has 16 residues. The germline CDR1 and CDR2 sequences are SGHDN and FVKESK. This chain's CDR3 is CASSRVAVSYNSPLHF. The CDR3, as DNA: TGTGCCAGCAGCCGCGTCGCGGTTTCGTATAATTCACCCCTCCACTTT.

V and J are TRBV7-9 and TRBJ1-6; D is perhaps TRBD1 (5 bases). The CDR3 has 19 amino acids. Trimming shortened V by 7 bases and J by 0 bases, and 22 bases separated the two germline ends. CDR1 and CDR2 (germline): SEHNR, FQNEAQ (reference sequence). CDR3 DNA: TGTGCCAGCACCGATTTGGAGGGGTGGTGGAGCTCCTATAATTCACCCCTCCACTTT. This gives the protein CASTDLEGWWSSYNSPLHF.

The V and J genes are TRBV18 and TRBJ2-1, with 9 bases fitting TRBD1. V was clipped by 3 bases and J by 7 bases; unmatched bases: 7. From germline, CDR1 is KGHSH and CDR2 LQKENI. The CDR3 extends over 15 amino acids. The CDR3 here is CASSPDRGLRNEQFF. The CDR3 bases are TGTGCCAGCTCACCGGACAGGGGACTTCGGAATGAGCAGTTCTTC. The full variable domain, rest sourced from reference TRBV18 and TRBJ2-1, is NAGVMQNPRHLVRRRGQEARLRCSPMKGHSHVYWYRQLPEEGLKFMVYLQKENIIDESGMPKERFSAEFPKEGPSILRIQQVVRGDSAAYFCASSPDRGLRNEQFFGPGTRLTVL.

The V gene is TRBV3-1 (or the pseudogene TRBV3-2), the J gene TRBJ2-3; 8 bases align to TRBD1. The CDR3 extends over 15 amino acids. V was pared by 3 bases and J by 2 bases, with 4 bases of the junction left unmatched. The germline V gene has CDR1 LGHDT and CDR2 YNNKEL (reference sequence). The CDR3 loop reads CASSHDRGYTDTQYF. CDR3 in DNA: TGTGCCAGCAGCCACGACAGGGGTTACACAGATACGCAGTATTTT.

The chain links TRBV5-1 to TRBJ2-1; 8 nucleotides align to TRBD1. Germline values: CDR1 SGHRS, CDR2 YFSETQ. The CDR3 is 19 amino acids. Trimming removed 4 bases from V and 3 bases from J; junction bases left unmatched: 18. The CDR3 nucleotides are TGCGCCAGCAGCATTGCCCCAGGGGGCGGTTCTGTTGGCTACAATGAGCAGTTCTTC. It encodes CASSIAPGGGSVGYNEQFF.

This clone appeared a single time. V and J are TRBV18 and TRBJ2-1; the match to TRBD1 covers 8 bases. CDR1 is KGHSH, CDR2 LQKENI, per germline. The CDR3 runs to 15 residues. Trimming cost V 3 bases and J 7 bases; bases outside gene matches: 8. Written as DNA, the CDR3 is TGTGCCAGCTCACCTGGACAGGGCGGTGTAAATGAGCAGTTCTTC. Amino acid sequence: CASSPGQGGVNEQFF.

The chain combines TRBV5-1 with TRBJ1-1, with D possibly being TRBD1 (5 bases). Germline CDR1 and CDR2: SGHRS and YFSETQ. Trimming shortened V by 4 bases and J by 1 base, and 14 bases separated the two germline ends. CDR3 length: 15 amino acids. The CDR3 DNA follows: TGCGCCAGCAGCACGGCGGGACGGACGAACACTGAAGCTTTCTTT. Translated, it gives CASSTAGRTNTEAFF. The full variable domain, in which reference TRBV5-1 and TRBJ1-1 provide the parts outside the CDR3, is KAGVTQTPRYLIKTRGQQVTLSCSPISGHRSVSWYQQTPGQGLQFLFEYFSETQRNKGNFPGRFSGRQFSNSRSEMNVSTLELGDSALYLCASSTAGRTNTEAFFGQGTRLTVV.

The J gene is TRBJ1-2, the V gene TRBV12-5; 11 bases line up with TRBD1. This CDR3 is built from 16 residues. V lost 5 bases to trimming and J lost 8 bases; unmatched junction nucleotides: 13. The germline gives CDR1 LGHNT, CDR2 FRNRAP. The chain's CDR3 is CASGPQDRGRLRGYTF. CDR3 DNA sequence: TGTGCTAGTGGTCCACAGGACAGGGGGCGACTCCGGGGCTACACCTTC. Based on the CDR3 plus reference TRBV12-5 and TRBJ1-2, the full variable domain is DARVTQTPRHKVTEMGQEVTMRCQPILGHNTVFWYRQTMMQGLELLAYFRNRAPLDDSGMPKDRFSAEMPDATLATLKIQPSEPRDSAVYFCASGPQDRGRLRGYTFGSGTRLTVV.

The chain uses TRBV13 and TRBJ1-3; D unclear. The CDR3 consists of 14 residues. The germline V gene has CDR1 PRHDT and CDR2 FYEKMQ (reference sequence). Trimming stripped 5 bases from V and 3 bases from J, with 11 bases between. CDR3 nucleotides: TGTGCCAGCAGCCTCTCGAGGGTTGGAAACACCATATATTTT. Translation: CASSLSRVGNTIYF.

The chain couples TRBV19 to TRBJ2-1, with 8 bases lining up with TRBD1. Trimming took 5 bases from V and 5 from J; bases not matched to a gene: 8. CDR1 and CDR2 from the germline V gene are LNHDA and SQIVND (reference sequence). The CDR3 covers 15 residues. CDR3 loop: CASSFAGGAHNEQFF. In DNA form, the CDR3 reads TGTGCCAGTAGTTTCGCAGGGGGCGCCCACAATGAGCAGTTCTTC.

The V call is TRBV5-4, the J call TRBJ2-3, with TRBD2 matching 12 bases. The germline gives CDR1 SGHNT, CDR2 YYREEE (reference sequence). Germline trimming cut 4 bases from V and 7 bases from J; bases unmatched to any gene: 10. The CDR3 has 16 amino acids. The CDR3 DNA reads TGTGCCAGCAGCCCCTTTCTAGCGGGGGGGCAAAATACGCAGTATTTT. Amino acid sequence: CASSPFLAGGQNTQYF.

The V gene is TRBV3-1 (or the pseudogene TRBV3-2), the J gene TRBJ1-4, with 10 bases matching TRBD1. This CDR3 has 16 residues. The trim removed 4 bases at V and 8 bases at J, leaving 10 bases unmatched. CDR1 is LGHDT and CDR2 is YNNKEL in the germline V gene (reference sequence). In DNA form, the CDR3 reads TGTGCCAGCAGCCCCAACACCGGGACAGGGGACGAAAAACTGTTTTTT. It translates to CASSPNTGTGDEKLFF.

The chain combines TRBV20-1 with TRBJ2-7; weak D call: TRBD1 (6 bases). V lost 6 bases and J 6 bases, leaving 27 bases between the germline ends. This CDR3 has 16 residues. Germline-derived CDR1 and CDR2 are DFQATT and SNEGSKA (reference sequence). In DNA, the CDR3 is TGCAGTGCGAGTCCCCAGAACCAGGGGCGAATTGGCGAGCAGTACTTC. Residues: CSASPQNQGRIGEQYF.

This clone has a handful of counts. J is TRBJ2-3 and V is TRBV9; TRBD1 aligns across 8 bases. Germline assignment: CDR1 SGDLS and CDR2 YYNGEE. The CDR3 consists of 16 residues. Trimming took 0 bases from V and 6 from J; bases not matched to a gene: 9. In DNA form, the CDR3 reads TGTGCCAGCAGCGTAGGGAGCCGGACAGGGTATGATACGCAGTATTTT. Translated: CASSVGSRTGYDTQYF.

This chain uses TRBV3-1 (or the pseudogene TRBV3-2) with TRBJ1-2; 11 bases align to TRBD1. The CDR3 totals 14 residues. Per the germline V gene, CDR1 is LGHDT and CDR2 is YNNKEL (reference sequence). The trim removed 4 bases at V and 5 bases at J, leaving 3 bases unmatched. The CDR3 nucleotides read TGTGCCAGCAGCCTAGGACAGGGGGCTTATGGCTACACCTTC. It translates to CASSLGQGAYGYTF.

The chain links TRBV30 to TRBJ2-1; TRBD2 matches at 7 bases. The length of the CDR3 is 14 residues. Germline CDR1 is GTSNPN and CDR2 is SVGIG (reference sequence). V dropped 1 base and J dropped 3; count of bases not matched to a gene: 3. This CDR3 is CAWSARGIYNEQFF. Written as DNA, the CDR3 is TGTGCCTGGAGTGCGCGGGGGATCTACAATGAGCAGTTCTTC.

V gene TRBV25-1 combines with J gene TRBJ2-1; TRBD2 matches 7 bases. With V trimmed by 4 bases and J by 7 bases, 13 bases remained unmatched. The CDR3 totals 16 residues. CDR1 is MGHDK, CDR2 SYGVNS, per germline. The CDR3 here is CASSGSPGVRGNEQFF. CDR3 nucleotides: TGTGCCAGCAGTGGATCACCCGGGGTGCGGGGGAATGAGCAGTTCTTC.

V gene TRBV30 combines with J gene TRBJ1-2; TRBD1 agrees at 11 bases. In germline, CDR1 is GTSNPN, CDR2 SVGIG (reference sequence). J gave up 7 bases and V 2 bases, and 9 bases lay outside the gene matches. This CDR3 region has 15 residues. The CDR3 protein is CAWSFGQGAGGGYTF. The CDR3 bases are TGTGCCTGGAGTTTCGGACAGGGGGCAGGGGGTGGCTACACCTTC. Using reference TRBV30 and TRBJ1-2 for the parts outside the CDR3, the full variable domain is SQTIHQWPATLVQPVGSPLSLECTVEGTSNPNLYWYRQAAGRGLQLLFYSVGIGQISSEVPQNLSASRPQDRQFILSSKKLLLSDSGFYLCAWSFGQGAGGGYTFGSGTRLTVV.

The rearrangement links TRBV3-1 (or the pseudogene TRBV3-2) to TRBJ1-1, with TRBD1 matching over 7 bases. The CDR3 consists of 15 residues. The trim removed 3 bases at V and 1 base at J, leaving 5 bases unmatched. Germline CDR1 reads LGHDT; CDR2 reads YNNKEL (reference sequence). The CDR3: CASSHQYRGNTEAFF. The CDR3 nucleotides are TGTGCCAGCAGCCATCAATACAGGGGGAACACTGAAGCTTTCTTT.

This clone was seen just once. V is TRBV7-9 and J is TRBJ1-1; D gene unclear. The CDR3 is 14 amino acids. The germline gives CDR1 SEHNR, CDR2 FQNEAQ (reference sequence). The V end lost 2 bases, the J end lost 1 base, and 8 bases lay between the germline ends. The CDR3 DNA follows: TGTGCCAGCAGCTTATTTCAGGAGAACACTGAAGCTTTCTTT. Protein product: CASSLFQENTEAFF.

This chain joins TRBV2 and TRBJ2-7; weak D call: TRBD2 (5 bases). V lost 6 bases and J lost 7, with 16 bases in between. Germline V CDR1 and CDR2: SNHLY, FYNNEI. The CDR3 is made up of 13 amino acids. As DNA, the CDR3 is TGTGCCAGCAGACTCTCCTTCCCGGGGGAGCAGTACTTC. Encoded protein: CASRLSFPGEQYF.